Listed below are T cell receptor beta chains from one sample, sequenced in a study of blood T cell repertoires in COVID-19. Assay: immunoSEQ multiplex PCR; the TCRdb copy retains only in-frame clones and omits some. The sample lists 200,000 to 250,000 clones, 90% seen once, with around 16% in the top ten. The sample comprised PBMCs or T cells enriched from blood (not recorded which). Source of these receptors: a man aged 25-45 years who had been exposed to COVID-19. Each CDR3 is given with its conserved first and last residue. D genes are given only for firm matches. Size tells how often a clone was seen (once, few, many) or the class of an expanded clone, and some rows leave it out.

CDR3 | DNA | D | length | V | size | J
CASSRTGPAGYTF | TGTGCCAGCAGTAGGACAGGGCCCGCTGGCTACACCTTC | TRBD1 | 13 | TRBV6-2/TRBV6-3 | once | TRBJ1-2
CASGRGVDTEAFF | TGTGCCAGCGGTCGGGGGGTAGACACTGAAGCTTTCTTT | NA | 13 | TRBV12-3/TRBV12-4 | NA | TRBJ1-1
CAWSRLGLTGELFF | TGTGCCTGGAGTCGTCTTGGGCTCACCGGGGAGCTGTTTTTT | NA | 14 | TRBV30 | NA | TRBJ2-2
CASSFQGAQETQYF | TGTGCCAGCAGCTTCCAGGGGGCCCAAGAGACCCAGTACTTC | TRBD1 | 14 | TRBV7-2 | once | TRBJ2-5
CASSESGGVRATEAFF | TGCGCCAGCAGTGAGTCAGGAGGAGTACGGGCCACTGAAGCTTTCTTT | NA | 16 | TRBV10-1 | NA | TRBJ1-1
CASRGGDSYEQYF | TGTGCCAGCAGGGGGGGAGACAGTTACGAGCAGTACTTC | NA | 13 | TRBV7-9 | once | TRBJ2-7
CASSVRGEVTEAFF | TGTGCCAGCAGTGTTCGGGGAGAAGTCACTGAAGCTTTCTTT | NA | 14 | TRBV2 | NA | TRBJ1-1
CASSELGGLPTDTQYF | TGTGCCAGCAGTGAATTAGGGGGTCTCCCCACAGATACGCAGTATTTT | NA | 16 | TRBV2 | NA | TRBJ2-3
CASSLGGLRDYEQYF | TGTGCCAGCAGCTTGGGGGGCCTGCGAGATTACGAGCAGTACTTC | NA | 15 | TRBV5-4 | NA | TRBJ2-7
CASTRGGEAFF | TGCGCCAGCACCCGCGGGGGTGAAGCTTTCTTT | NA | 11 | TRBV4-1 | NA | TRBJ1-1
CASSPDSSYGYTF | TGTGCCAGCTCACCGGACAGCTCCTATGGCTACACCTTC | NA | 13 | TRBV18 | once | TRBJ1-2
CASSTGLSTGELFF | TGTGCCAGCAGCACCGGACTGTCCACCGGGGAGCTGTTTTTT | NA | 14 | TRBV5-4 | once | TRBJ2-2
CASNHIPASEGFF | TGTGCCAGCAACCACATACCGGCCTCCGAGGGGTTTTTT | NA | 13 | TRBV25-1 | NA | TRBJ1-4
CASREGSSYNSPLHF | TGTGCCAGCAGGGAAGGGAGTTCCTATAATTCACCCCTCCACTTT | NA | 15 | TRBV6-1 | NA | TRBJ1-6
CASSPGDTLGWEAFF | TGTGCCAGCAGCCCAGGGGACACCTTGGGTTGGGAAGCTTTCTTT | NA | 15 | TRBV9 | NA | TRBJ1-1
CASSNRTSGANIQYF | TGTGCCAGCAGCAACCGGACTAGCGGGGCAAACATTCAGTACTTC | TRBD2 | 15 | TRBV11-3 | NA | TRBJ2-4
CASSPRAFPYEQYF | TGTGCCAGCTCACCAAGAGCGTTCCCCTACGAGCAGTACTTC | NA | 14 | TRBV18 | NA | TRBJ2-7
CASSQEGLGLDEQFF | TGCGCCAGCAGCCAAGAGGGGCTGGGGTTAGATGAGCAGTTCTTC | NA | 15 | TRBV4-3 | NA | TRBJ2-1
CATRSGQGGGEQYF | TGTGCCACGCGCTCAGGACAGGGCGGAGGTGAGCAGTACTTC | TRBD1 | 14 | TRBV10-3 | once | TRBJ2-7